This T cell receptor beta chain emerged from a study of neurological immune-mediated disorders (dated by TCRdb to between 2019 and 2020). General notes on the study: Among the roughly 34 multiple sclerosis patients, relapsing-remitting MS accounted for approximately 31 and secondary progressive MS accounted for 3. Peripheral blood TCR-beta repertoires from HTLV-I-associated myelopathy (HAM/TSP) patients, multiple sclerosis patients and healthy controls were compared by UMI-based sequencing. Longitudinal samples, technical triplicates and paired sorted CD4+ and CD8+ T-cell subsets, alongside PBMC samples, were included among the 90 to 130 TCR-beta libraries. The cohort was made up of around 70 subjects, consisting of about 15 HAM/TSP patients, about 34 multiple sclerosis patients and 20 healthy controls. The study at large found these results: The highest TCR clonal expansion was observed in HAM/TSP patients, whereas the lowest was observed in MS patients, even when compared with healthy controls. No clinical or MRI features were associated with the MS cluster, and the authors said that larger cohorts are needed. In phylogenetic analysis, the repertoires of 18 of 34 MS patients grouped into a cluster of related CDR3 sequences, which suggests a possible signature at the repertoire level. Expanded clones from different subjects shared no identical CDR3 amino acid sequences, which suggests that TCR-beta repertoires were private in all groups.

cDNA synthesis used template-switch 5'RACE with a primer carrying a 10-nucleotide random unique molecular identifier tagging each TCR transcript. Every sequencing run yielded over 180 million TCR-beta sequences covering 15-18 subjects. Total RNA was extracted with the RNeasy kit. The KAPA Real-time Library Amplification kit was used to amplify TCR-beta VDJ regions with primers for the TCR constant region and the 5'RACE anchor. A first PCR added sample indexes and Illumina adaptors, after which a second PCR increased the library yield. After Ampure bead purification, the TCR product of roughly 650 bp was size-selected on a 2% E-gel SizeSelection system. Before pooling, libraries had their quality checked on a Bioanalyzer, their concentration measured with Qubit, and their quantity determined with the Kapa Library Quantification kit. An Illumina HiSeq 2500 was used to sequence the libraries paired-end at 2 x 150 bp. To increase sequence diversity, roughly 24-31% phiX was spiked into each library pool. The paper's data handling went like this. Quality-filtered reads were processed with the UMI-based MiGEC pipeline, which removed over 75% of raw TCR sequences during error correction. VDJ genes were aligned to IMGT germline references, and clonotypes were defined by unique CDR3 amino acid sequence plus V-J genes. VDJtools evaluated clonal expansion, Shannon diversity and CDR3 relatedness (CalcPairwiseDistances, ClusterSamples); CLCbio workbench built phylogenetic trees. Clones with at least 8 unique UMIs were defined as expanded, with this threshold being based on coefficient-of-variation modelling across technical triplicates. The public reads were quality trimmed at Q25 with fastp and then assembled into clones with MiXCR by TCRdb, keeping productive beta chains. Merged by CDR3 protein, the rows form single entries marked with the most common genes and DNA. The V and J calls shown here were made by TCRdb, not taken from the authors' results. Across this sample there are approximately 44,000 distinct CDR3 sequences, with around 5.8% seen only once. The ten largest clonotypes hold 1.1% to 1.5% of the sample.

This clonotype was recorded many times. Its antigen is still unknown. The record has no base qualities; no much larger clone is one base away. TCR libraries for sorted subsets were made from roughly 1 million sorted CD4+ or CD8+ T cells. Multiple sclerosis patients were enrolled in a US clinical protocol evaluating disease progression by magnetic resonance imaging. Peripheral blood was subjected to Ficoll-Hypaque density gradient centrifugation to isolate PBMCs, which were then cryopreserved in liquid nitrogen. The study also sequenced paired sorted CD4+ and CD8+ subsets from healthy controls, HAM/TSP patients and MS patients. Trimming costs V 4 bases and J 7 bases, and their ends lie 19 bases apart. Via the germline V gene (reference sequence), CDR1 is SEHNR and CDR2 FQNEAQ. Counted from cysteine to phenylalanine, this CDR3 has 15 amino acids. Only the CDR3 DNA stays, 45 bases, in frame from base 1.

The rearranged segments are TRBV7-9 and TRBJ1-2; a tentative D call is TRBD1 (5 bases match). Sequencing used CD4+ T cells from blood. The sequence came from a woman between 18 and 29 years old with multiple sclerosis. The CDR3 corresponds to CASSSNTGGRSGYTF. The sequence in DNA is TGTGCCAGCAGCTCCAACACCGGGGGGAGGAGTGGCTACACCTTC.